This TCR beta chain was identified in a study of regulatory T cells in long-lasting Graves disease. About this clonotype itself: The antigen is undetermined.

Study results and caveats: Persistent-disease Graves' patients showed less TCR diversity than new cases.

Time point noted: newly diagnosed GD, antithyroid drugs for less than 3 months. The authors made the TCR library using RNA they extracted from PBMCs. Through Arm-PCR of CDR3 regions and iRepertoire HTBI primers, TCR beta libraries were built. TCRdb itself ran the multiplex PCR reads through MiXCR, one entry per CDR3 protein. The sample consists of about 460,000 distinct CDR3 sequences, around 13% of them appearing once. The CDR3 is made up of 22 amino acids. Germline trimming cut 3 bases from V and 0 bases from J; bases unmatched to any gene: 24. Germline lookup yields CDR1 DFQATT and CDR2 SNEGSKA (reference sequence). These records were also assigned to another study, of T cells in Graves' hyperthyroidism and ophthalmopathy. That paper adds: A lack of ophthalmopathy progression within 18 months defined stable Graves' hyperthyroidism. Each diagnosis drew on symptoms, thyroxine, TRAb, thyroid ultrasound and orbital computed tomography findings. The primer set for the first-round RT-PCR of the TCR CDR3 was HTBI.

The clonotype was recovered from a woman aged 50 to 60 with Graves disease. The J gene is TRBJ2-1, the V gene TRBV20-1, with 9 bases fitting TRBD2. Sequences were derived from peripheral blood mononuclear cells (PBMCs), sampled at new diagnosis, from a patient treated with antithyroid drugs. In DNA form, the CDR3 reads TGCAGTGCTAGCCGTCTAGCGGGAATGTCTCCTTTCCGTAGGAGCTCCTACAATGAGCAGTTCTTC. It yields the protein CSASRLAGMSPFRRSSYNEQFF.